This T cell receptor beta chain was sequenced in a study of cytomegalovirus exposure and HLA in healthy donors. The primer mix had 60 Vbeta and 13 Jbeta primers. Assay used: immunoSEQ multiplex PCR; TCRdb lists only in-frame clones, some missing. This sample has about 180,000 clones, with about 80% found just once. Regarding the study as a whole: Common viral pathogens (according to a later analysis) appeared linked to several of the most significant clusters. What TCR beta sequences reportedly achieved was accurate prediction of HLA-A and HLA-B alleles in most subjects.

Concerning this clone: Its antigen is not known.

The CDR3 sequence is 12 residues long. The V gene's germline CDR1 is SQVTM and CDR2 ANQGSEA. The J segment lost 8 bases and the V segment lost 6 bases, leaving 6 bases of the junction unmatched. The sequence was collected from a woman in her twenties or thirties in good health and CMV-seronegative. Specimen: PBMCs. V and J are TRBV29-1 and TRBJ2-2; 7 bases match TRBD2. The CDR3 sequence: CSVGEGRGELFF. The DNA for the CDR3 is TGCAGCGTGGGGGAGGGGAGGGGGGAGCTGTTTTTT.